Below, one T cell receptor beta chain is given with its context. No antigen is known for it. Per-base qualities were not stored, and no clone one base away is much larger. These data belong to a study of blood T cell repertoires in COVID-19 (dated by TCRdb to 2018 to 2020). Looking at the study overall: Collaborator samples came from the United States, Italy and Spain and covered acute and convalescent phases of COVID-19. The prospective study material was composed of cDNA or gDNA derived from T cells, B-cell-depleted T cells, or PBMCs. Deeply sampled blood TCRbeta repertoires from subjects exposed to, actively infected with, or recovered from COVID-19 were included in the dataset. The repertoires were released in a freely available public database meant as a resource for research on the immune response to SARS-CoV-2. Samples were obtained from the ongoing ImmuneRACE study (first 160 participants) and from 1,254 subjects provided by 6 global collaborators. Sample metadata almost always included a de-identified subject ID, COVID-19 status, age in years and sex. HLA class I and class II types, where available, came from metadata supplied by the sample provider rather than from assay-based typing.

Collaborating institutions collected whole blood in K2EDTA tubes following their own protocols. Collaborator samples were shipped for TCRbeta analysis as frozen whole blood, isolated PBMCs, or DNA extracted from either sample type. TCRbeta CDR3 regions were amplified from genomic DNA using the immunoSEQ Assay, a bias-controlled multiplex PCR. In the authors' own workflow: Nucleated cell counts per sample were estimated from amplification of reference gene primers within the assay. To quantify the absolute abundance of each unique TCRbeta CDR3 rearrangement, sequence reads were collapsed and filtered. For each sample, productive Simpson clonality was calculated by taking the square root of Simpson's diversity index across productive rearrangements. Held by TCRdb, this immuneACCESS table contains in-frame sequences only and omits some clones. Under half of the omission traces to an unresolved V gene where checked; the cause of the rest is unknown. That table gives V, J and clone size, and the DNA gave D and trimming. The sample yields roughly 130,000 clones; roughly 88% were counted once. The ten largest account for roughly 10% of the sample.

The germline V gene provides CDR1 MGHDK and CDR2 SYGVNS. The junction carries 16 bases between V and J, which are trimmed by 8 bases and 2 bases respectively. The CDR3 starts with the cysteine, ends with the phenylalanine, and has 15 residues. Of all the DNA, just the CDR3 is kept, 45 bases in frame from base 1. The full study reports these points: The amount of clinical and demographic metadata varied by source and participant and was provided uncurated.

The receptor's source is a man in his sixties with active or convalescent COVID-19. What was sequenced was peripheral blood. The chain is made from TRBV25-1 and TRBJ2-1, and perhaps TRBD2 as D gene, on 6 matching bases. The nucleotide sequence reads as follows: TGTGCCAGCTCTCCTCCCGGCGGGACCTACAATGAGCAGTTCTTC. It encodes CASSPPGGTYNEQFF. With the portions outside the CDR3 filled from the reference TRBV25-1 and TRBJ2-1 genes, the complete variable region becomes EADIYQTPRYLVIGTGKKITLECSQTMGHDKMYWYQQDPGMELHLIHYSYGVNSTEKGDLSSESTVSRIRTEHFPLTLESARPSHTSQYLCASSPPGGTYNEQFFGPGTRLTVL.